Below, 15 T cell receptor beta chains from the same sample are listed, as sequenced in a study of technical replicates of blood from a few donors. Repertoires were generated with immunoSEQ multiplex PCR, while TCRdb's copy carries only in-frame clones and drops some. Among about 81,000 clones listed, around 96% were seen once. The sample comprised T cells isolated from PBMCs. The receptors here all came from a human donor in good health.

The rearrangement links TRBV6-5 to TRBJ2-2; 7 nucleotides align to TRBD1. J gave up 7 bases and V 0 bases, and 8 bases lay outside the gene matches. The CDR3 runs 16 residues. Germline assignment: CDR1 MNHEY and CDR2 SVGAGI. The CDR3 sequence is CASSYSDRVMIGELFF. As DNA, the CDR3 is TGTGCCAGCAGTTACTCAGACAGGGTGATGATCGGGGAGCTGTTTTTT.

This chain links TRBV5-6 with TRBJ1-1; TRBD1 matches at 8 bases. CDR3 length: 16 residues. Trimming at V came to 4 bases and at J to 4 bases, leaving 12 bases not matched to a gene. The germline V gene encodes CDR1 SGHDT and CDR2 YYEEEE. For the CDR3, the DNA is TGTGCCAGCAGCCCTACGACAGGGGCGGAGAGCACTGAAGCTTTCTTT. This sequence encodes CASSPTTGAESTEAFF.

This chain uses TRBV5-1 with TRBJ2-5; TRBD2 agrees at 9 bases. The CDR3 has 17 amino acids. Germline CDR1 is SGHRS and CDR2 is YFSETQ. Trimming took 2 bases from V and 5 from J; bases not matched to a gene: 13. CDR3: CASSLGGGAGGMETQYF. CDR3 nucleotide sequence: TGCGCCAGCAGCTTAGGCGGCGGAGCGGGGGGTATGGAGACCCAGTACTTC. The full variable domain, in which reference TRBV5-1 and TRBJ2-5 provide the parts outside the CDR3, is KAGVTQTPRYLIKTRGQQVTLSCSPISGHRSVSWYQQTPGQGLQFLFEYFSETQRNKGNFPGRFSGRQFSNSRSEMNVSTLELGDSALYLCASSLGGGAGGMETQYFGPGTRLLVL.

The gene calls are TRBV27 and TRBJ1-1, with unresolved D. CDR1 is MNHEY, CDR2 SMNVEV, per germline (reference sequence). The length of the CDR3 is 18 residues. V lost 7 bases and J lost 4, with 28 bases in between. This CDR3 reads CASMAPRLYAKDGTEAFF. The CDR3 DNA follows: TGTGCCAGCATGGCCCCCCGACTTTATGCTAAAGATGGCACTGAAGCTTTCTTT.

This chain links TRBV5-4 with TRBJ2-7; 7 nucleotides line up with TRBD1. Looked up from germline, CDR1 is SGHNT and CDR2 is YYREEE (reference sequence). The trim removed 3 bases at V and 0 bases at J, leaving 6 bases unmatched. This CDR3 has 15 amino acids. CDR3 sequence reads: CASSWDSGSSYEQYF. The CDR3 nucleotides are TGTGCCAGCAGCTGGGACAGCGGTAGCTCCTACGAGCAGTACTTC. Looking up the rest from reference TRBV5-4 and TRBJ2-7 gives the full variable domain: ETGVTQSPTHLIKTRGQQVTLRCSSQSGHNTVSWYQQALGQGPQFIFQYYREEENGRGNFPPRFSGLQFPNYSSELNVNALELDDSALYLCASSWDSGSSYEQYFGPGTRLTVT.

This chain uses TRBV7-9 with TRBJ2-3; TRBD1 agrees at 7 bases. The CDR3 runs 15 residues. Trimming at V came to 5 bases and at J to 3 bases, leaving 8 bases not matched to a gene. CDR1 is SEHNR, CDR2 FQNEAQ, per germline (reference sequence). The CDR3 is CASSQDRVRTDTQYF. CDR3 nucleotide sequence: TGTGCCAGCAGCCAAGACAGGGTCAGGACAGATACGCAGTATTTT.

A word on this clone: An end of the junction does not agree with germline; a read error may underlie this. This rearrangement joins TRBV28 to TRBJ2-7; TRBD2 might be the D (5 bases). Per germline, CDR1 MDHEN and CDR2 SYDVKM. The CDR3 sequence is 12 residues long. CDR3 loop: CASRAVDYELYF. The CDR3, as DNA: TGTGCCAGCAGGGCTGTCGACTACGAGCTGTACTTC.

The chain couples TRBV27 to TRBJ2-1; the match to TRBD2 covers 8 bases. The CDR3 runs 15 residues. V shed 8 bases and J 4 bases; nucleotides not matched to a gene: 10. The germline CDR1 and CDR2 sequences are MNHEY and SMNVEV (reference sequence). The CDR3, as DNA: TGTGCCAGCGCCTCACGGGGGGGCCCTTACAATGAGCAGTTCTTC. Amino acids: CASASRGGPYNEQFF.

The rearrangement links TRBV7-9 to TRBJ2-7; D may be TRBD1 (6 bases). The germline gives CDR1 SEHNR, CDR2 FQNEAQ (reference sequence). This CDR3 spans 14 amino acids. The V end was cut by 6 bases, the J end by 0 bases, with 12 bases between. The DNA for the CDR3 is TGTGCCAGCAGTACAGCAGGGGCCTCCTACGAGCAGTACTTC. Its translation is CASSTAGASYEQYF.

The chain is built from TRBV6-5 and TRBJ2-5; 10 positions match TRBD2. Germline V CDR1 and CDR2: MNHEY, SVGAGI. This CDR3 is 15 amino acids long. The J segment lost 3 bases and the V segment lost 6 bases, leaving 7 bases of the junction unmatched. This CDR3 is CASSDLAGVKETQYF. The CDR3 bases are TGTGCCAGCAGCGACCTAGCGGGGGTGAAAGAGACCCAGTACTTC.

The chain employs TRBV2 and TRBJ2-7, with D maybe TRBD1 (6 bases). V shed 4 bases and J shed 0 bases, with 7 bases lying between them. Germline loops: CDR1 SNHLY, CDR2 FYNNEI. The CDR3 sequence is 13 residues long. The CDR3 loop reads CASSVQGSYEQYF. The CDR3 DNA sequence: TGTGCCAGCAGTGTACAGGGCTCCTACGAGCAGTACTTC.

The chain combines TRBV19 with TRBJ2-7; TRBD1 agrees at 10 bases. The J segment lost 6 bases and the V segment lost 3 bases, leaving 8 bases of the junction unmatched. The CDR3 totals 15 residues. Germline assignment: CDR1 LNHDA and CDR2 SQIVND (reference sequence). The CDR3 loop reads CASSISGTGASEQYF. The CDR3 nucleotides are TGTGCCAGTAGTATTTCCGGGACAGGGGCCTCCGAGCAGTACTTC. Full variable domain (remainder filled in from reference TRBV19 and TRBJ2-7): DGGITQSPKYLFRKEGQNVTLSCEQNLNHDAMYWYRQDPGQGLRLIYYSQIVNDFQKGDIAEGYSVSREKKESFPLTVTSAQKNPTAFYLCASSISGTGASEQYFGPGTRLTVT.

The CDR3 coding sequence is TGTGCCAGCCACGCCCCTCTGGACAGCGGTCAAGAGACCCAGTACTTC. Amino acid sequence: CASHAPLDSGQETQYF. This chain uses TRBV28 with TRBJ2-5, with D tentatively TRBD1 (6 bases). Trimming pared 8 bases from V and 2 bases from J, leaving 21 bases between. CDR3 length: 16 residues. Germline V gene lookup returns CDR1 MDHEN and CDR2 SYDVKM. Filled out from reference TRBV28 and TRBJ2-5, the complete variable domain reads DVKVTQSSRYLVKRTGEKVFLECVQDMDHENMFWYRQDPGLGLRLIYFSYDVKMKEKGDIPEGYSVSREKKERFSLILESASTNQTSMYLCASHAPLDSGQETQYFGPGTRLLVL.

The CDR3: CASSLAGGIEKLFF. The CDR3 bases are TGTGCCAGCAGCTTAGCAGGGGGCATTGAAAAACTGTTTTTT. The chain combines TRBV7-9 with TRBJ1-4, with 7 bases fitting TRBD1. Germline V gene sequence: CDR1 SEHNR, CDR2 FQNEAQ (reference sequence). This CDR3 spans 14 amino acids. With 0 bases clipped from V and 7 bases from J, the junction kept 2 bases outside the gene matches.

CDR3 sequence reads: CASSQEGWGGGNQPQHF. For the CDR3, the DNA is TGCGCCAGCAGCCAAGAAGGGTGGGGAGGGGGCAATCAGCCCCAGCATTTT. The chain recombines TRBV4-1 with TRBJ1-5; tentative D call: TRBD1 (5 bases). The CDR3 has 17 residues. Trimming left V 0 bases short and J 2 bases short, with 14 bases between. Germline loops: CDR1 MGHRA, CDR2 YSYEKL.